These 32 T cell receptor beta chains were sequenced from one sample in a study of cytomegalovirus exposure and HLA in healthy donors. The PCR made use of 60 Vbeta and 13 Jbeta primers. The data were produced by immunoSEQ multiplex PCR, yet TCRdb's version contains in-frame clones alone and is incomplete. The sample shows 150,000 to 200,000 clones, around 62% of them seen only once. The sequenced sample was PBMCs. These receptors originate from a man aged 40-49 years in good health and CMV-seronegative.

The J gene is TRBJ2-5, the V gene TRBV5-1; 8 nucleotides agree with TRBD1. This CDR3 comprises 13 residues. V shed 7 bases and J 4 bases; nucleotides not matched to a gene: 6. Germline CDR1 SGHRS, CDR2 YFSETQ. Here the CDR3 reads CASGQGPGETQYF. The CDR3 nucleotides read TGCGCCAGCGGACAGGGACCGGGAGAGACCCAGTACTTC.

This clone has a handful of counts. The rearrangement links TRBV4-1 to TRBJ2-3, with 11 nucleotides matching TRBD2. The ends lost 3 bases at V and 2 bases at J; junction bases unmatched: 16. CDR3 size: 20 residues. Germline V gene lookup returns CDR1 MGHRA and CDR2 YSYEKL. CDR3 DNA sequence: TGCGCCAGCAGCCATAGAGGACTAGCGGGCCCGCCGGGGGCCACAGATACGCAGTATTTT. This codes for CASSHRGLAGPPGATDTQYF.

The rearrangement links TRBV30 to TRBJ1-5; possibly TRBD1 for D (6 bases). The V gene's germline CDR1 is GTSNPN and CDR2 SVGIG (reference sequence). Deletions cut 2 bases from V and 5 bases from J, with 16 bases between. This CDR3 spans 15 amino acids. This chain's CDR3 is CAWSSNREGDQPQHF. The CDR3 bases are TGTGCCTGGAGTTCCAACAGGGAGGGAGATCAGCCCCAGCATTTT. Based on the CDR3 plus reference TRBV30 and TRBJ1-5, the full variable domain is SQTIHQWPATLVQPVGSPLSLECTVEGTSNPNLYWYRQAAGRGLQLLFYSVGIGQISSEVPQNLSASRPQDRQFILSSKKLLLSDSGFYLCAWSSNREGDQPQHFGDGTRLSIL.

The chain combines TRBV6-1 with TRBJ1-2; D remains unclear. Germline V gene data show CDR1 as MNHNS and CDR2 as SASEGT. This CDR3 contains 17 residues. With 2 bases removed from V and 2 bases from J, the gap between germline ends came to 18 bases. CDR3 sequence: CASSEKIWQNLNYGYTF. The CDR3 DNA reads TGTGCCAGCAGTGAAAAAATTTGGCAGAACCTCAACTATGGCTACACCTTC.

CDR3 DNA: TGTGCCAGCAGTGCTAGTATAGGGCAGGGTGATCAGCCCCAGCATTTT. This sequence encodes CASSASIGQGDQPQHF. The chain has TRBV6-1 and TRBJ1-5; perhaps TRBD1 as D (5 bases). The V gene lost 4 bases and the J gene lost 5 bases, with 18 bases spanning the gap. In germline, CDR1 is MNHNS, CDR2 SASEGT. This CDR3 region has 16 residues.

This chain connects TRBV19 to TRBJ2-3, with 9 nucleotides matching TRBD2. This CDR3 has 14 amino acids. Germline V CDR1 and CDR2: LNHDA, SQIVND (reference sequence). After removal of 11 bases from V and 0 bases from J, the junction contained 6 bases not matched to a gene. The CDR3 sequence: CACVAGVSTDTQYF. The CDR3, as DNA: TGTGCCTGCGTAGCGGGAGTTAGCACAGATACGCAGTATTTT. Complete variable domain (other parts from reference TRBV19 and TRBJ2-3): DGGITQSPKYLFRKEGQNVTLSCEQNLNHDAMYWYRQDPGQGLRLIYYSQIVNDFQKGDIAEGYSVSREKKESFPLTVTSAQKNPTAFYLCACVAGVSTDTQYFGPGTRLTVL.

The V call is TRBV12-5, the J call TRBJ2-3; 7 bases are a match to TRBD2. In germline, CDR1 is LGHNT, CDR2 FRNRAP. The trim removed 1 base at V and 4 bases at J, leaving 2 bases unmatched. The CDR3 spans 14 residues. CDR3 in amino acids: CASGLGGGADTQYF. CDR3 DNA: TGTGCTAGTGGTTTGGGCGGGGGTGCAGATACGCAGTATTTT.

The chain employs TRBV6-5 and TRBJ2-4, with 9 bases lining up with TRBD1. The V gene's germline CDR1 is MNHEY and CDR2 SVGAGI. With 6 bases clipped from V and 2 bases from J, the junction kept 5 bases outside the gene matches. The CDR3 is 15 residues long. DNA for the CDR3: TGTGCCAGCAGGCAACAGGGGGCGACCAAAAACATTCAGTACTTC. This sequence encodes CASRQQGATKNIQYF.

About this clone itself: One junction end does not reproduce the germline sequence, and a read error may be involved. The rearrangement links TRBV7-2 to TRBJ2-1; 9 bases are a match to TRBD2. Looked up from germline, CDR1 is SGHTA and CDR2 is FQGNSA. This CDR3 is 15 amino acids long. Here the CDR3 DNA reads TGTGCCAGCAGCTCCGGCGGACTAGCGTACAGTGAGCAGTTCTTC. It specifies CASSSGGLAYSEQFF.

V is TRBV11-3 and J is TRBJ1-5; no reliable D call. V dropped 10 bases and J dropped 6 bases, with 13 bases sitting between them. The CDR3 has 12 residues. Germline CDR1 and CDR2: SGHNT and YENEEA. CDR3 DNA: TGTGCCAACACCCCCGAAACTCAGCCCCAGCATTTT. This sequence encodes CANTPETQPQHF. Looking up the rest from reference TRBV11-3 and TRBJ1-5 gives the full variable domain: EAGVVQSPRYKIIEKKQPVAFWCNPISGHNTLYWYLQNLGQGPELLIRYENEEAVDDSQLPKDRFSAERLKGVDSTLKIQPAELGDSAVYLCANTPETQPQHFGDGTRLSIL.

Remarks on this clone: The junction differs from germline at one of its ends, possibly a read error. This chain connects TRBV28 to TRBJ2-7; TRBD1 matches 12 bases. The CDR3 is made up of 15 amino acids. Germline CDR1 MDHEN, CDR2 SYDVKM. The CDR3 coding sequence is TGTGCCAGCAGCTACCGGGACAGGGGGCGCTACGAGCTGTACTTC. The encoded protein is CASSYRDRGRYELYF.

This clone was detected a few times. The gene calls are TRBV9 and TRBJ2-3; TRBD2 matches 7 bases. Per the germline V gene, CDR1 is SGDLS and CDR2 is YYNGEE. The CDR3 runs to 16 residues. The J segment lost 2 bases and the V segment lost 0 bases, leaving 6 bases of the junction unmatched. This CDR3 is CASSVGLAEPTDTQYF. Written as DNA, the CDR3 is TGTGCCAGCAGCGTAGGGCTAGCGGAGCCCACAGATACGCAGTATTTT.

This chain joins TRBV5-6 and TRBJ2-3; D not resolved. V gave up 0 bases and J gave up 0 bases, with 8 bases separating them. Germline CDR1 and CDR2: SGHDT and YYEEEE. The CDR3 covers 15 residues. The CDR3 region has the DNA TGTGCCAGCAGCTTGGTCTTCGCGAGCACAGATACGCAGTATTTT. Its protein is CASSLVFASTDTQYF.

This clone showed up just a few times. The chain joins TRBV6-1 to TRBJ1-2; D unclear. Trimming removed 0 bases at V and 4 bases at J, with 15 bases between. The CDR3 totals 16 residues. Germline loops: CDR1 MNHNS, CDR2 SASEGT. The DNA for the CDR3 is TGTGCCAGCAGTGAAGCGAGCGGTCAGGCTGGCTATGGCTACACCTTC. It yields the protein CASSEASGQAGYGYTF.

This clone was seen a handful of times. The chain employs TRBV10-3 and TRBJ1-1; D ambiguous. Trimming removed 0 bases at V and 5 bases at J, with 4 bases between. Germline V gene sequence: CDR1 ENHRY, CDR2 SYGVKD. CDR3 length: 12 residues. DNA for the CDR3: TGTGCCATCAGTGAGTCGGAGACTGAAGCTTTCTTT. This gives the protein CAISESETEAFF.

CDR3 coding DNA: TGTGCCAGCAGCTTTTCAGGTCGAACTTTGGGCACTGAAGCTTTCTTT. Translating gives CASSFSGRTLGTEAFF. The chain has TRBV7-8 and TRBJ1-1; D is unclear. V shed 3 bases and J shed 4 bases, with 18 bases lying between them. CDR1 is SGHVS and CDR2 is FQNEAQ in the germline V gene. The CDR3 has 16 amino acids.

The rearrangement uses TRBV30 and TRBJ2-7, with D possibly TRBD1 on 5 matching bases. V was shortened by 0 bases and J by 1 base, with 7 bases between the two germline ends. Germline V gene data show CDR1 as GTSNPN and CDR2 as SVGIG (reference sequence). CDR3 length: 13 amino acids. CDR3 sequence: CAWSVGVSYEQYF. As DNA, the CDR3 is TGTGCCTGGAGTGTAGGGGTATCCTACGAGCAGTACTTC.

There are a few counts of this clone. The chain joins TRBV5-1 to TRBJ1-1, with 7 bases matching TRBD1. The CDR3 totals 14 residues. The ends lost 4 bases at V and 3 bases at J; junction bases unmatched: 6. Per the germline V gene, CDR1 is SGHRS and CDR2 is YFSETQ. As DNA, the CDR3 is TGCGCCAGCAGCCGGGGACAGTCCTACACTGAAGCTTTCTTT. This sequence encodes CASSRGQSYTEAFF.

The chain employs TRBV5-6 and TRBJ2-3, with D possibly being TRBD2 (6 bases). The CDR3 loop spans 16 amino acids. V was shortened by 2 bases and J by 2 bases, with 15 bases between the two germline ends. Germline loops: CDR1 SGHDT, CDR2 YYEEEE. The CDR3 bases are TGTGCCAGCAGCTTAGCGGGTGGGGTGGCCACAGATACGCAGTATTTT. Residues: CASSLAGGVATDTQYF.

The rearrangement links TRBV29-1 to TRBJ1-4; D is possibly TRBD1 (5 bases). CDR3 size: 12 residues. V was clipped by 5 bases and J by 8 bases, with 12 bases between them. The germline V gene encodes CDR1 SQVTM and CDR2 ANQGSEA. The chain's CDR3 is CSVIWGEEKLFF. CDR3 coding DNA: TGCAGCGTTATCTGGGGGGAAGAAAAACTGTTTTTT.

The chain is built from TRBV11-2 and TRBJ2-7, with 8 bases matching TRBD1. V shed 3 bases, J shed 3 bases, and the junction held 4 bases outside the gene matches. Germline-derived CDR1 and CDR2 are SGHAT and FQNNGV. CDR3 length: 14 residues. The DNA for the CDR3 is TGTGCCAGCAGCTTCCGGGACAGGCACTACGAGCAGTACTTC. Protein sequence: CASSFRDRHYEQYF.

This clone was detected only a few times. CDR3 residues: CASSPIPSGTEAFF. In DNA, the CDR3 is TGTGCCAGCTCACCAATCCCATCGGGCACTGAAGCTTTCTTT. This sequence joins TRBV18 and TRBJ1-1; D remains unclear. The CDR3 extends over 14 amino acids. V was shortened by 2 bases and J by 4 bases, with 11 bases between the two germline ends. Germline-derived CDR1 and CDR2 are KGHSH and LQKENI.

The V and J genes are TRBV19 and TRBJ1-5; tentatively, D is TRBD1 (5 bases). The germline gives CDR1 LNHDA, CDR2 SQIVND (reference sequence). V was cut by 1 base and J by 2 bases, with 12 bases left in between. This CDR3 region has 16 residues. The CDR3 sequence: CASSIVAGGGNQPQHF. For the CDR3, the DNA is TGTGCCAGTAGTATAGTTGCCGGGGGTGGCAATCAGCCCCAGCATTTT. The full variable domain, rest sourced from reference TRBV19 and TRBJ1-5, is DGGITQSPKYLFRKEGQNVTLSCEQNLNHDAMYWYRQDPGQGLRLIYYSQIVNDFQKGDIAEGYSVSREKKESFPLTVTSAQKNPTAFYLCASSIVAGGGNQPQHFGDGTRLSIL.

The chain employs TRBV7-2 and TRBJ2-2; the D gene is possibly TRBD2 (5 bases). In germline, CDR1 is SGHTA, CDR2 FQGNSA. The CDR3 has 14 residues. Trimming pared 3 bases from V and 2 bases from J, leaving 7 bases between. The CDR3 reads CASSFSGNTGELFF. The CDR3 bases are TGTGCCAGCAGCTTCAGCGGAAACACCGGGGAGCTGTTTTTT.

Only a few counts were recorded for this clone. This sample includes further DNA sequences coding for the same CDR3. This chain connects TRBV7-2 to TRBJ2-2, with 11 bases matching TRBD2. Per germline, CDR1 SGHTA and CDR2 FQGNSA. V shed 5 bases and J 6 bases; nucleotides not matched to a gene: 5. The CDR3 covers 15 residues. The CDR3 coding sequence is TGTGCCAGCAGCCTTACTAGCGGGAGAGCCGGGGAGCTGTTTTTT. Protein product: CASSLTSGRAGELFF.

The chain employs TRBV5-4 and TRBJ2-3, with 10 positions matching TRBD2. The V gene end was trimmed by 4 bases and the J gene end by 2 bases; junction bases not matched to a gene: 7. Germline CDR1 reads SGHNT; CDR2 reads YYREEE (reference sequence). This CDR3 is built from 16 residues. The CDR3 DNA follows: TGTGCCAGCAGCCCGGAGGGACTAGCGATCACAGATACGCAGTATTTT. This translates into CASSPEGLAITDTQYF.

This clone has a handful of counts. The same CDR3 also results from other DNA sequences found in this sample. The rearrangement joins TRBV2 to TRBJ2-1; TRBD2 is a possible D gene (6 bases). CDR1 is SNHLY and CDR2 is FYNNEI in the germline V gene. This CDR3 is built from 13 residues. The V end lost 6 bases, the J end lost 5 bases, and 11 bases lay between the germline ends. In nucleotides, the CDR3 is TGTGCCAGCAGAAGGGGAGGTAACAATGAGCAGTTCTTC. The encoded protein is CASRRGGNNEQFF.

J is TRBJ2-3 and V is TRBV5-1; no firm D call. The CDR3 has 15 amino acids. CDR1 SGHRS and CDR2 YFSETQ come from the germline V gene. The germline V and J ends were trimmed by 3 bases and 0 bases, with 11 bases remaining between them. The CDR3 region has the DNA TGCGCCAGCAGCTCCCAGGTCGATAGCACAGATACGCAGTATTTT. Translating it yields CASSSQVDSTDTQYF.

The rearrangement joins TRBV11-1 to TRBJ2-1, with 11 nucleotides matching TRBD2. The CDR3 has 14 amino acids. Germline trimming cut 2 bases from V and 6 bases from J; bases unmatched to any gene: 0. The germline CDR1 and CDR2 sequences are SGHAT and FQDESV (reference sequence). As DNA, the CDR3 is TGTGCCAGCAGCTTACTAGCGGGAGGCAATGAGCAGTTCTTC. As protein: CASSLLAGGNEQFF.

The chain joins TRBV7-2 to TRBJ2-1, with 12 bases that match TRBD2. The ends lost 5 bases at V and 9 bases at J; junction bases unmatched: 11. CDR1 is SGHTA and CDR2 is FQGNSA in the germline V gene. CDR3 size: 16 residues. For the CDR3, the DNA is TGTGCCAGCAGCCCCGACCGACTAGCGGGAGTAAGTGAGCAGTTCTTC. Translated: CASSPDRLAGVSEQFF.

The V and J genes are TRBV27 and TRBJ2-7; D is possibly TRBD1 (6 bases). The V and J ends lost 2 bases and 4 bases respectively, with 12 bases between them. The CDR3 loop spans 14 amino acids. Per the germline V gene, CDR1 is MNHEY and CDR2 is SMNVEV (reference sequence). The CDR3: CASSLKGVEYEQYF. The CDR3 nucleotides are TGTGCCAGCAGTTTAAAGGGGGTGGAGTACGAGCAGTACTTC.

This clone was detected only a few times. The chain links TRBV9 to TRBJ1-2; D gene uncertain. This CDR3 has 16 residues. V dropped 0 bases and J dropped 0 bases, with 12 bases sitting between them. CDR1 is SGDLS and CDR2 is YYNGEE in the germline V gene. The CDR3 DNA reads TGTGCCAGCAGCGTAGTAAACAGATTACCTAACTATGGCTACACCTTC. As protein: CASSVVNRLPNYGYTF.